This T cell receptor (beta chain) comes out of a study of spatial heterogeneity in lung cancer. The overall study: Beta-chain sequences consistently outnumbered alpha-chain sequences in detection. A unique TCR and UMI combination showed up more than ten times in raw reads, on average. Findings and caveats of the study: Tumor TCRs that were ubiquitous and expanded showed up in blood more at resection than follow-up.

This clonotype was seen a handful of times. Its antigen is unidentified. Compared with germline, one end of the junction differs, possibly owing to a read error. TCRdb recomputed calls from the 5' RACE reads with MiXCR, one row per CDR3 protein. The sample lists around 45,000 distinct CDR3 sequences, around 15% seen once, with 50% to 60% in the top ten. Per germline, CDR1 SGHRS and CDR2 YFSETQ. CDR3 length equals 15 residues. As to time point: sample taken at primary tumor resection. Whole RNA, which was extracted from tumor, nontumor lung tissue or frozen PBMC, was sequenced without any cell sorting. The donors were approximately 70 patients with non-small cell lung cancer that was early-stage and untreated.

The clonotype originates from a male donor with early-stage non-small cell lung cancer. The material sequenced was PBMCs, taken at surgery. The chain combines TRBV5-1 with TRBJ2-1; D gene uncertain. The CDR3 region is CASTLNYGSYNEQFF. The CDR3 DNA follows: TGCGCCAGCACCTTGAACTATGGTTCCTACAATGAGCAGTTCTTC.